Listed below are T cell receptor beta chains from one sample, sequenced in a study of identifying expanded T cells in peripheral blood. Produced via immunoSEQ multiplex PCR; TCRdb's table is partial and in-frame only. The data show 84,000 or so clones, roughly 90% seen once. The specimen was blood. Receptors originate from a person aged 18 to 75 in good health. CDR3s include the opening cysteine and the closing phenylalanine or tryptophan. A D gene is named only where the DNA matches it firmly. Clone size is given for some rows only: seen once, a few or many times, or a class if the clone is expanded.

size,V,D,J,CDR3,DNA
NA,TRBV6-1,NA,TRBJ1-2,CASTNRAYGYTF,TGTGCCAGCACTAATCGGGCCTATGGCTACACCTTC
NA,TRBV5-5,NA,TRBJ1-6,CASSLAQGYSPLHF,TGTGCCAGCAGCTTGGCACAGGGTTATTCACCCCTCCACTTT
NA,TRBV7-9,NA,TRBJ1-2,CATYLRAGYGYTF,TGTGCCACCTACTTGAGGGCTGGCTATGGCTACACCTTC
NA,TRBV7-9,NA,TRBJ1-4,CASSLGVNEKLFF,TGTGCCAGCAGCTTAGGGGTTAATGAAAAACTGTTTTTT
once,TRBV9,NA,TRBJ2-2,CASSVGEGWGTGELFF,TGTGCCAGCAGCGTAGGTGAAGGGTGGGGGACCGGGGAGCTGTTTTTT
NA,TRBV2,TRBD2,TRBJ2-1,CASSEGGLNNEQFF,TGTGCCAGCAGTGAGGGGGGACTAAACAATGAGCAGTTCTTC
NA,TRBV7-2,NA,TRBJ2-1,CASSLAQRTIRSYNEQFF,TGTGCCAGCAGCTTAGCGCAGCGGACTATCAGGTCCTACAATGAGCAGTTCTTC
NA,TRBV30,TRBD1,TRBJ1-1,CAWSPDRGFVTEAFF,TGTGCCTGGAGCCCGGACAGGGGATTTGTGACTGAAGCTTTCTTT
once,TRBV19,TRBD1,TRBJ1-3,CASSGLTGGSGNTIYF,TGTGCCAGTAGTGGTCTGACAGGGGGCTCTGGAAACACCATATATTTT
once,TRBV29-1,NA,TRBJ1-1,CSGNYAGTEAFF,TGCAGCGGAAATTATGCCGGGACTGAAGCTTTCTTT
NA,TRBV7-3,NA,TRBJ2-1,CASSSDRGFHNEQFF,TGTGCCAGCAGTTCGGACAGAGGGTTTCACAATGAGCAGTTCTTC
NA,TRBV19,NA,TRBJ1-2,CASSLGTLGYTF,TGTGCCAGTAGCTTAGGGACCCTGGGCTACACCTTC
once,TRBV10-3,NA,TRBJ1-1,CAIRGNTEAFF,TGTGCCATCCGGGGGAACACTGAAGCTTTCTTT
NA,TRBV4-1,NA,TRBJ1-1,CASSQDFPTGNTEAFF,TGCGCCAGCAGCCAAGATTTCCCCACCGGCAACACTGAAGCTTTCTTT
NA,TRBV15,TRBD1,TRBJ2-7,CATSKEPDRAIDEQYF,TGTGCCACCAGCAAAGAACCCGACAGGGCCATCGACGAGCAGTACTTC
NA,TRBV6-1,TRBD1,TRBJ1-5,CATSGQGGNQPQHF,TGTGCCACCTCGGGACAGGGAGGCAATCAGCCCCAGCATTTT
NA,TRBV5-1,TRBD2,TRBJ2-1,CASSGGTSGVYNEQFF,TGCGCCAGCAGCGGAGGGACTAGCGGGGTATACAATGAGCAGTTCTTC
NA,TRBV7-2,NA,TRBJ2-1,CASSLAGSPVDEQFF,TGTGCCAGCAGCTTGGCAGGGTCCCCCGTGGATGAGCAGTTCTTC
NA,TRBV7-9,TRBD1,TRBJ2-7,CASSWTGTSYEQYF,TGTGCCAGCAGCTGGACAGGGACCTCCTACGAGCAGTACTTC
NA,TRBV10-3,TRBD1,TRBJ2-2,CAISGSGGANTGELFF,TGTGCCATCAGTGGCTCAGGGGGAGCGAACACCGGGGAGCTGTTTTTT
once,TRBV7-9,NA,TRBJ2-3,CASSFPRGAATDTQYF,TGTGCCAGCAGCTTCCCCCGGGGGGCGGCCACAGATACGCAGTATTTT
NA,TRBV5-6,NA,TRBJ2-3,CASSPLGGSTDTQYF,TGTGCCAGCAGCCCCCTTGGGGGCAGCACAGATACGCAGTATTTT
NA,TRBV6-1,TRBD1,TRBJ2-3,CASSERWTGGRDTQYF,TGTGCCAGCAGTGAACGATGGACAGGGGGCAGGGATACGCAGTATTTT
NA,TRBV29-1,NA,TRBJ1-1,CSVAQGLGTEAFF,TGCAGCGTGGCACAGGGACTTGGCACTGAAGCTTTCTTT
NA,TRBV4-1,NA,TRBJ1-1,CASLSLRNTEAFF,TGCGCCAGCTTATCCCTACGGAACACTGAAGCTTTCTTT
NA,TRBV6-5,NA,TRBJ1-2,CASSKGRGDYGYTF,TGTGCCAGCAGTAAGGGCAGGGGCGACTATGGCTACACCTTC
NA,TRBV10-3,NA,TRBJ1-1,CASSLGQEAFF,TGTGCCTCCTCCCTTGGACAGGAAGCTTTCTTT
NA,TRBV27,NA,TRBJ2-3,CASRWAATQYF,TGTGCCAGCAGGTGGGCAGCTACGCAGTATTTT
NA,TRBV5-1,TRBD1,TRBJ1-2,CASRQGQGYYGYTF,TGCGCCAGCAGACAAGGACAGGGGTACTATGGCTACACCTTC
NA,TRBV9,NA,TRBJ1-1,CASSRRNTGNTEAFF,TGTGCCAGCAGCAGAAGGAATACAGGGAACACTGAAGCTTTCTTT
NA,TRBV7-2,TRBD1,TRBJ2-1,CASRGQPLYNEQFF,TGTGCCAGCAGGGGACAGCCCCTCTACAATGAGCAGTTCTTC
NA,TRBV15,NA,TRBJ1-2,CATSRDIGPRVYGYTF,TGTGCCACCAGCAGAGATATCGGGCCCCGGGTTTATGGCTACACCTTC
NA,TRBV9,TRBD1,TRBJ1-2,CASSQIGGGYTF,TGTGCCAGCAGCCAAATAGGGGGCGGCTACACCTTC
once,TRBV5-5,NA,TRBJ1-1,CASSSAGRWYTEAFF,TGTGCCAGCAGCTCCGCCGGCCGCTGGTACACTGAAGCTTTCTTT
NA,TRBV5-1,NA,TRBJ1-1,CASSLLVGQPNTEAFF,TGCGCCAGCAGCTTGTTAGTGGGACAACCGAACACTGAAGCTTTCTTT